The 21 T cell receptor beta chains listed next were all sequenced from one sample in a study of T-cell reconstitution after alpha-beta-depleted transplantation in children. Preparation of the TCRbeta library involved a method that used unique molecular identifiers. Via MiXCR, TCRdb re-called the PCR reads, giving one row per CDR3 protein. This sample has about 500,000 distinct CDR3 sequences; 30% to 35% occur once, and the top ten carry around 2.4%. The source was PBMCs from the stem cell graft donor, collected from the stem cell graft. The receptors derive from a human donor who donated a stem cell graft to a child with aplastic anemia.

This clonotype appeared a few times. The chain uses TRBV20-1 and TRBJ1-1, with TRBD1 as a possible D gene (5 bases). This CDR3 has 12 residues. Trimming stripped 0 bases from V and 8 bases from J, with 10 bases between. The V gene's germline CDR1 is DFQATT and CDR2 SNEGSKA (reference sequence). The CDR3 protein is CSAREGTSEAFF. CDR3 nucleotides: TGCAGTGCTAGAGAGGGGACCTCCGAAGCTTTCTTT.

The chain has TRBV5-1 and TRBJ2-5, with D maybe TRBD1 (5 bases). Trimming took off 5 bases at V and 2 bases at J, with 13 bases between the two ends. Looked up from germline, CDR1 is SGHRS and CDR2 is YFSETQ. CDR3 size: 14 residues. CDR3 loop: CASRETDPQETQYF. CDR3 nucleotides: TGCGCCAGCAGGGAGACAGATCCTCAAGAGACCCAGTACTTC. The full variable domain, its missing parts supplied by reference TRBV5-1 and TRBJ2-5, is KAGVTQTPRYLIKTRGQQVTLSCSPISGHRSVSWYQQTPGQGLQFLFEYFSETQRNKGNFPGRFSGRQFSNSRSEMNVSTLELGDSALYLCASRETDPQETQYFGPGTRLLVL.

Here the CDR3 DNA reads TGCAGTGCTAGAGAAGCGGGGCGGGGGACAGATACGCAGTATTTT. It translates to CSAREAGRGTDTQYF. The rearrangement joins TRBV20-1 to TRBJ2-3; 7 bases are a match to TRBD2. The germline V gene encodes CDR1 DFQATT and CDR2 SNEGSKA (reference sequence). With V trimmed by 0 bases and J by 3 bases, 6 bases remained unmatched. The CDR3 totals 15 residues.

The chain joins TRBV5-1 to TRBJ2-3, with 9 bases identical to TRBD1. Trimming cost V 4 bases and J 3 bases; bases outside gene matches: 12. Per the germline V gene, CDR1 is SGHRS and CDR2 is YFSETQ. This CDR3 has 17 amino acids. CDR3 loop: CASSPNRPGQGTDTQYF. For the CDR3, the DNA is TGCGCCAGCAGCCCAAATCGACCGGGACAGGGAACAGATACGCAGTATTTT.

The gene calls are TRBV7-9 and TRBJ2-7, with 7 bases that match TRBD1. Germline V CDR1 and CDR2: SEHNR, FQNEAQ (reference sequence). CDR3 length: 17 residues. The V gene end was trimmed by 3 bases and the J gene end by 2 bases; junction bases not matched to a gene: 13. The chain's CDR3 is CASSFKRTGTETYEQYF. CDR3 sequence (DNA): TGTGCCAGCAGCTTCAAACGCACCGGGACAGAAACCTACGAGCAGTACTTC. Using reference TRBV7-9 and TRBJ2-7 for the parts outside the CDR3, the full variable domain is DTGVSQNPRHKITKRGQNVTFRCDPISEHNRLYWYRQTLGQGPEFLTYFQNEAQLEKSRLLSDRFSAERPKGSFSTLEIQRTEQGDSAMYLCASSFKRTGTETYEQYFGPGTRLTVT.

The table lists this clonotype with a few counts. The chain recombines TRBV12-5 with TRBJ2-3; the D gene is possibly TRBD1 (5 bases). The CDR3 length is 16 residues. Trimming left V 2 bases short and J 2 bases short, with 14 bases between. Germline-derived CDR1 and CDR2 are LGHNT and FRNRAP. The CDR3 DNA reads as TGTGCTAGTGGTTTGTCGGCAGGGCTTGACACAGATACGCAGTATTTT. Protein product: CASGLSAGLDTDTQYF.

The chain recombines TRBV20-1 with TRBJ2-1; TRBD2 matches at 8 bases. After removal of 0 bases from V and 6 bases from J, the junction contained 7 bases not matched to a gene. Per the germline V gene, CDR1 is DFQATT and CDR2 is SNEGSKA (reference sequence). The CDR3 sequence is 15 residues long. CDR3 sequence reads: CSARDYAGGLNEQFF. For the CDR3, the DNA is TGCAGTGCTAGAGATTATGCGGGAGGACTCAATGAGCAGTTCTTC.

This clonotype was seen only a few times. The CDR3 nucleotides are TGTGCCAGCAGTTACTCCTCGCCGTCAACTGAAGCTTTCTTT. Its translation is CASSYSSPSTEAFF. The chain links TRBV6-5 to TRBJ1-1; D remains ambiguous. Germline V gene lookup returns CDR1 MNHEY and CDR2 SVGAGI. The CDR3 has 14 residues. V lost 0 bases and J 5 bases, leaving 10 bases between the germline ends.

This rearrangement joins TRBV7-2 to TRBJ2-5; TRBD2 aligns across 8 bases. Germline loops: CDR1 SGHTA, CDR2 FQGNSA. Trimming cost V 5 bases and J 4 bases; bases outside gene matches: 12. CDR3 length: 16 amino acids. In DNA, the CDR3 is TGTGCCAGCAGCCGTTATAGGACTAGCATTTTAGAGACCCAGTACTTC. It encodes CASSRYRTSILETQYF.

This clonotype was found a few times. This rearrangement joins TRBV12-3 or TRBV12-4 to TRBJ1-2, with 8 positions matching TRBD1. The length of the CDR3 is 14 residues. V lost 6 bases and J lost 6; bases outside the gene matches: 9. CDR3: CASSMDRDGNGYTF. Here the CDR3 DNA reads TGTGCCAGCAGCATGGACAGGGACGGGAATGGCTACACCTTC.

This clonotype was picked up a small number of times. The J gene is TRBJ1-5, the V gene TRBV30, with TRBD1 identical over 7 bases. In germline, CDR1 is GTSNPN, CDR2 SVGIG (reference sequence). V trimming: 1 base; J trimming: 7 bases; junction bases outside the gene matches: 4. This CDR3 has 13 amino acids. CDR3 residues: CAWSETGVQPQHF. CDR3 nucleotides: TGTGCCTGGAGTGAAACAGGGGTACAGCCCCAGCATTTT.

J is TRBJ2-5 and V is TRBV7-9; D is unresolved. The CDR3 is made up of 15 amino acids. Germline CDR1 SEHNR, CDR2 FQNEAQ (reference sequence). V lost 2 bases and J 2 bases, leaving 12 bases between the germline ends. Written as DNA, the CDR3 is TGTGCCAGCAGCTTATGGCGAGACTGGCAAGAGACCCAGTACTTC. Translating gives CASSLWRDWQETQYF.

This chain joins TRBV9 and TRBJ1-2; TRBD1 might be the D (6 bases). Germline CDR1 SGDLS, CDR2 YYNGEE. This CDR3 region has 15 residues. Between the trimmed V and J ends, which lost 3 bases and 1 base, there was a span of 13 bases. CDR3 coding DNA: TGTGCCAGCAGCGCCTACAGGGAGAGTAACTATGGCTACACCTTC. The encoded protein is CASSAYRESNYGYTF.

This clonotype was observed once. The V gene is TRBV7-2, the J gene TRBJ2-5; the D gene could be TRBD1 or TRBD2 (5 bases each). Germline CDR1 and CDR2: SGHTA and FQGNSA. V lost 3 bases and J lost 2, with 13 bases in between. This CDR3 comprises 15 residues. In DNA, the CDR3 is TGTGCCAGCAGCTTCGGGGCTAGTCGGCAAGAGACCCAGTACTTC. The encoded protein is CASSFGASRQETQYF.

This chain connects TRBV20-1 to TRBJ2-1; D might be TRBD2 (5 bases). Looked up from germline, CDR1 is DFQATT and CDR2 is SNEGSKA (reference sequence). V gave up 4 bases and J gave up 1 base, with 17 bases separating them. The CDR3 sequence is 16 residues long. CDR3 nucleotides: TGCAGTGCTACCCTAGAGGAGCGGCTTTCCTACAATGAGCAGTTCTTC. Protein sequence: CSATLEERLSYNEQFF.

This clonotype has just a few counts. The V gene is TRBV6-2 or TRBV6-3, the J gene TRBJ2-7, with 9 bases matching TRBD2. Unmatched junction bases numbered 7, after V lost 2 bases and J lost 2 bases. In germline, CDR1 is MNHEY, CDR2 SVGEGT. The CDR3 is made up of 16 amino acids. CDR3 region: CASSYGRSGRTYEQYF. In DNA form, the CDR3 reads TGTGCCAGCAGTTACGGGAGGAGCGGGAGGACCTACGAGCAGTACTTC.

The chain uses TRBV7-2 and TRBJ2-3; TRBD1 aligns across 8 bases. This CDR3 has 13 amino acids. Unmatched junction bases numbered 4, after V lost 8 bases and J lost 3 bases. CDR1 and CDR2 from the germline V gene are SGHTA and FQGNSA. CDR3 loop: CASLRQGTDTQYF. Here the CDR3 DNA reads TGTGCCAGCCTAAGACAGGGGACAGATACGCAGTATTTT.

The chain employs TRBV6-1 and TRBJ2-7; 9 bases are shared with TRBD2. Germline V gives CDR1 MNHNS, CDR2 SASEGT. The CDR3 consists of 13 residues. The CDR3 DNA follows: TGTGCAAGTCGACTAGCGGATTCCTACGAGCAGTACTTC. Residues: CASRLADSYEQYF.

CDR3 sequence: CASSQDYRSEAFF. CDR3 DNA sequence: TGCGCCAGCAGCCAAGATTACCGATCTGAAGCTTTCTTT. The chain has TRBV4-3 and TRBJ1-1, with no clear D. The CDR3 loop spans 13 amino acids. The germline V and J ends were trimmed by 0 bases and 6 bases, with 8 bases remaining between them. CDR1 and CDR2 from the germline V gene are LGHNA and YSLEER.

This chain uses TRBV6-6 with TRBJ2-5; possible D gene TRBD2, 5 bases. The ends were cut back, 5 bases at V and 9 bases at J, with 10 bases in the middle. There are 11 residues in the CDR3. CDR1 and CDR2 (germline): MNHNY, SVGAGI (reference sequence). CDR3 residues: CASSPSGAQYF. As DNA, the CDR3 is TGTGCCAGCAGTCCCTCCGGGGCCCAGTACTTC.

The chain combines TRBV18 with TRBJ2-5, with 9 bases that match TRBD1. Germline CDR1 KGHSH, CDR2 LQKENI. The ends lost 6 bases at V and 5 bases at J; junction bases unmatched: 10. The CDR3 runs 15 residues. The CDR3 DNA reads TGTGCCAGCTCTCCCGGGACAGGGCACGGGGAGACCCAGTACTTC. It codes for CASSPGTGHGETQYF.